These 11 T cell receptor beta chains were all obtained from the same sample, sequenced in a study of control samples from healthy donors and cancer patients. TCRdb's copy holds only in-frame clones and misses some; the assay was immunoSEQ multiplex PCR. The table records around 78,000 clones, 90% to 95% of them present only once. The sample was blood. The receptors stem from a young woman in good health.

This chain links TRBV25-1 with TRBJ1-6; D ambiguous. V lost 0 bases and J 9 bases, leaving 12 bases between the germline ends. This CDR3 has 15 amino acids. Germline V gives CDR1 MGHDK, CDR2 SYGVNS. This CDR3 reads CASSEYEVRGSPLHF. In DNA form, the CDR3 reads TGTGCCAGCAGTGAATATGAGGTCCGGGGTTCACCCCTCCACTTT.

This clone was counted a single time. CDR3 DNA sequence: TGTGCCAGCAGCTTGGTTGGTGCGGGAGGGCCAGATACGCAGTATTTT. It yields the protein CASSLVGAGGPDTQYF. The genes are TRBV5-4 and TRBJ2-3; TRBD2 aligns across 9 bases. Germline CDR1 SGHNT, CDR2 YYREEE (reference sequence). After removal of 0 bases from V and 4 bases from J, the junction contained 6 bases not matched to a gene. The CDR3 has 16 residues.

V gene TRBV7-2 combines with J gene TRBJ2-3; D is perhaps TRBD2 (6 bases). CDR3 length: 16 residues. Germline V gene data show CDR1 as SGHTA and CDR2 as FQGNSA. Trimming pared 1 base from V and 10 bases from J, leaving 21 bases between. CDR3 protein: CASSLGAGLSSEAQYF. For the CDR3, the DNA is TGTGCCAGCAGCTTAGGGGCGGGGCTTAGTTCAGAGGCGCAGTATTTT.

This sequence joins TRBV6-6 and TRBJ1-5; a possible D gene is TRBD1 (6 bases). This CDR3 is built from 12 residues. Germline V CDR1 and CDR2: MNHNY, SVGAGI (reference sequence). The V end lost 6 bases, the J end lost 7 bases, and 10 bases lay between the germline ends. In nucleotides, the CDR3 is TGTGCCAGCAGGGGGGGCGCCCAGCCCCAGCATTTT. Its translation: CASRGGAQPQHF.

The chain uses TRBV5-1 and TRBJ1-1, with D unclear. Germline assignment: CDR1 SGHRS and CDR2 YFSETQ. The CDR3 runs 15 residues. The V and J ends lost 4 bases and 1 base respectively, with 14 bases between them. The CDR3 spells CASSPGSNQNTEAFF. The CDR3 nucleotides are TGCGCCAGCAGCCCGGGGAGCAACCAGAACACTGAAGCTTTCTTT.

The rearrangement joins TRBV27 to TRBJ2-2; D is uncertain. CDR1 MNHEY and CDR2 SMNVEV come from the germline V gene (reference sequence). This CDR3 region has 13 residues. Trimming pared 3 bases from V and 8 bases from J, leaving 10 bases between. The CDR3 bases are TGTGCCAGCAGTTTCGGAAGTGAAGGGGAGCTGTTTTTT. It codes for CASSFGSEGELFF.

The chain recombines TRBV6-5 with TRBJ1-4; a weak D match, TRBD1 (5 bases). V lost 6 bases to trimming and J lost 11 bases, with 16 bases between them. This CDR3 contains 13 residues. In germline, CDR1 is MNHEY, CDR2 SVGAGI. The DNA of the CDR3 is TGTGCCAGCAGCCGTACTCAGGGTTGGAAACTGTTTTTT. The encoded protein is CASSRTQGWKLFF.

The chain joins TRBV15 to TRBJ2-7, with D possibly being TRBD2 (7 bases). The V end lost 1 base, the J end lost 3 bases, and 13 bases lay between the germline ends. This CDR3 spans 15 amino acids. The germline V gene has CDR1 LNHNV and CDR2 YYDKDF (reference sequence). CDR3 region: CATSRVTRGLYEQYF. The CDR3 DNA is TGTGCCACCAGCAGAGTGACGCGGGGGCTCTACGAGCAGTACTTC.

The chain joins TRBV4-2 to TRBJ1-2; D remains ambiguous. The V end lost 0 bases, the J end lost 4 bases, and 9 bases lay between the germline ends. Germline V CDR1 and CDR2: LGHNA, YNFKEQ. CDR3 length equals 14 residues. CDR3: CASSQELLVYGYTF. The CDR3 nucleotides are TGTGCCAGCAGCCAAGAGTTACTGGTCTATGGCTACACCTTC.

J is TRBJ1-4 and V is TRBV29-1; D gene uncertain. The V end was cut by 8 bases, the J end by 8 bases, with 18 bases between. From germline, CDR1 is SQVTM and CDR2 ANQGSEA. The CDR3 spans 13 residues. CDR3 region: CSCWNLGGEKLFF. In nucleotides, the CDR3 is TGCAGCTGTTGGAATCTCGGAGGAGAAAAACTGTTTTTT. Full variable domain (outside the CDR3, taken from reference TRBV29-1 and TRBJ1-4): SAVISQKPSRDICQRGTSLTIQCQVDSQVTMMFWYRQQPGQSLTLIATANQGSEATYESGFVIDKFPISRPNLTFSTLTVSNMSPEDSSIYLCSCWNLGGEKLFFGSGTQLSVL.

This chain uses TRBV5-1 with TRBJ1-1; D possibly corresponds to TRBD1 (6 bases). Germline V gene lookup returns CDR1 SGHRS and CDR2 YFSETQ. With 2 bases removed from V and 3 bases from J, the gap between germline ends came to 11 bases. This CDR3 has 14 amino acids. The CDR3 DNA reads TGCGCCAGCAGCTTCAGGGGCTTGGACACTGAAGCTTTCTTT. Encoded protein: CASSFRGLDTEAFF.